These 11 T cell receptor beta chains were all obtained from the same sample, sequenced in a study of blood T cell repertoires in COVID-19. TCRdb keeps only in-frame clones here, not all; method: immunoSEQ multiplex PCR. The data hold about 150,000 clones, with more than 75% observed a single time. Material for sequencing was peripheral blood. These receptors were collected from a human donor with acute or convalescent COVID-19. The donor label of this sample is uncertain.

Ten or more counts support this clone. The chain carries TRBV7-8 and TRBJ2-7; D unclear. With 4 bases removed from V and 2 bases from J, the gap between germline ends came to 6 bases. This CDR3 contains 12 residues. Per germline, CDR1 SGHVS and CDR2 FQNEAQ. This CDR3 is CASSSPPYEQYF. CDR3 nucleotide sequence: TGTGCCAGCAGCTCTCCCCCCTACGAGCAGTACTTC.

The chain links TRBV19 to TRBJ1-5; D is unresolved. The V and J ends lost 6 bases and 1 base respectively, with 13 bases between them. Germline CDR1 and CDR2: LNHDA and SQIVND (reference sequence). The CDR3 length is 15 residues. CDR3 sequence reads: CASSQRGGSNQPQHF. The CDR3 coding sequence is TGTGCCAGTAGCCAACGGGGAGGGAGCAATCAGCCCCAGCATTTT.

This clone showed up just a few times. The rearrangement uses TRBV30 and TRBJ1-6, with D possibly matching TRBD1 (6 bases). V lost 4 bases and J lost 7, with 14 bases in between. The V gene's germline CDR1 is GTSNPN and CDR2 SVGIG (reference sequence). This CDR3 is 14 amino acids long. The CDR3: CAWTRGGGNSPLHF. CDR3 in DNA: TGTGCCTGGACCCGTGGGGGGGGCAATTCACCCCTCCACTTT.

The V and J genes are TRBV7-3 and TRBJ2-2; 10 nucleotides match TRBD1. This CDR3 contains 15 residues. Trimming cost V 1 base and J 5 bases; bases outside gene matches: 1. Looked up from germline, CDR1 is SGHTA and CDR2 is FQGTGA. CDR3 sequence: CASSLMGQGTGELFF. The CDR3 DNA reads as TGTGCCAGCAGCTTAATGGGACAGGGGACCGGGGAGCTGTTTTTT.

This chain uses TRBV5-5 with TRBJ1-4, with 8 bases aligning to TRBD1. The CDR3 sequence is 16 residues long. V lost 4 bases, J lost 3 bases, and 8 bases stayed unmatched. Germline CDR1 and CDR2: SGHKS and YYEKEE (reference sequence). CDR3 sequence (DNA): TGTGCCAGCAGCCCGAGACAGGGGCCGCCTAATGAAAAACTGTTTTTT. Protein product: CASSPRQGPPNEKLFF.

This chain links TRBV6-1 with TRBJ1-2; 10 bases line up with TRBD1. Trimming removed 4 bases from V and 0 bases from J; junction bases left unmatched: 11. Looked up from germline, CDR1 is MNHNS and CDR2 is SASEGT. This CDR3 spans 18 amino acids. DNA for the CDR3: TGTGCCAGCAGTGGGTTGGGACAGGGGCGCGGAGCTAACTATGGCTACACCTTC. Protein product: CASSGLGQGRGANYGYTF.

The chain is built from TRBV20-1 and TRBJ1-2, with 7 bases matching TRBD1. The CDR3 length is 11 residues. The germline gives CDR1 DFQATT, CDR2 SNEGSKA (reference sequence). V shed 6 bases and J 7 bases; nucleotides not matched to a gene: 5. In nucleotides, the CDR3 is TGCAGTGCCATGACAGGGTCTGGCTACACCTTC. Its protein is CSAMTGSGYTF.

This chain joins TRBV30 and TRBJ1-3, with a possible D match to TRBD1 (5 bases). In germline, CDR1 is GTSNPN, CDR2 SVGIG (reference sequence). The CDR3 is made up of 16 amino acids. V lost 2 bases and J lost 0, with 14 bases in between. CDR3 region: CAWSPLGQISGNTIYF. As DNA, the CDR3 is TGTGCCTGGAGTCCTTTGGGGCAGATCTCTGGAAACACCATATATTTT.

The J gene is TRBJ1-2, the V gene TRBV7-8; TRBD1 matches at 8 bases. CDR1 SGHVS and CDR2 FQNEAQ come from the germline V gene. V gave up 0 bases and J gave up 4 bases; unmatched junction bases: 4. The CDR3 is 15 amino acids. The CDR3 spells CASSLAKGQGYGYTF. The CDR3 DNA is TGTGCCAGCAGCTTAGCCAAAGGACAGGGCTATGGCTACACCTTC.

V gene TRBV4-1 combines with J gene TRBJ2-5; no definite D call. The germline gives CDR1 MGHRA, CDR2 YSYEKL. The V gene lost 3 bases and the J gene lost 5 bases, with 10 bases spanning the gap. The CDR3 has 13 residues. CDR3 amino acids: CASSQTPRETQYF. The CDR3 DNA follows: TGCGCCAGCAGCCAGACCCCGCGGGAGACCCAGTACTTC.

The chain has TRBV4-2 and TRBJ2-5, with TRBD1 matching 7 bases. Trimming cost V 4 bases and J 5 bases; bases outside gene matches: 7. The CDR3 extends over 14 amino acids. Germline CDR1 reads LGHNA; CDR2 reads YNFKEQ. The CDR3 DNA is TGTGCCAGCAGCCCACACAGGGGTCAGGAGACCCAGTACTTC. Its protein is CASSPHRGQETQYF.